This T cell receptor beta chain stems from a study of cytomegalovirus exposure and HLA in healthy donors. Concerning this clone: Its antigen remains unidentified.

PCR amplification relied on 60 Vbeta primers (plus 13 Jbeta primers). This table comes from immunoSEQ multiplex PCR, and its TCRdb copy is limited to in-frame clones, with some not included. Of about 150,000 clones listed, about 86% were seen once; the top ten hold about 2.1%. The CDR3 totals 14 residues. CDR1 and CDR2 (germline): SNHLY, FYNNEI. V was pared by 5 bases and J by 5 bases, with 7 bases of the junction left unmatched. Study results and caveats: It was shown in a later analysis that HLA-associated TCR beta chains were more clonally expanded than other, equally common chains.

This TCR was recovered from a woman aged 18 to 35 in good health and CMV-seronegative. The sample consisted of PBMCs. The genes are TRBV2 and TRBJ1-1; 8 bases are shared with TRBD1. The CDR3 DNA is TGTGCCAGCAGTCTACGGACAGGGCAGACTGAAGCTTTCTTT. Translated: CASSLRTGQTEAFF.